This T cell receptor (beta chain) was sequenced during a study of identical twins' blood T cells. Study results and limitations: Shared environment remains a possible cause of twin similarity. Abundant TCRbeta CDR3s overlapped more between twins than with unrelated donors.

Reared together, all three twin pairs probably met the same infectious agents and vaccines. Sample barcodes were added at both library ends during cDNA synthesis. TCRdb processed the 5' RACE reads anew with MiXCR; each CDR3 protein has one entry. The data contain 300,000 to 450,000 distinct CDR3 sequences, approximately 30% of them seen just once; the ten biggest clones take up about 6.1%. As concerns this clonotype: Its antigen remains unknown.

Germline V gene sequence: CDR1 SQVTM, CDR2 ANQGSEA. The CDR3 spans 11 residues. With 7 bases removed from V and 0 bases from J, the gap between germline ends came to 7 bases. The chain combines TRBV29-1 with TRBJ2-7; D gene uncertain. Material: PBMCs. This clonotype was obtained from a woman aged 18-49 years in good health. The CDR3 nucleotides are TGCAGCGGCTCAAGCTCCTACGAGCAGTACTTC. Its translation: CSGSSSYEQYF.